This T cell receptor beta chain was captured in a study of a mutant IDH1 vaccine in newly diagnosed glioma. Turning to the study itself: Patients under treatment included 62.5% males and 37.5% females and had a mean age of around 40 years. Previous treatment comprised radiotherapy, temozolomide, or both, mostly both.

Here immunoSEQ multiplex PCR was the method, and the copy in TCRdb shows in-frame clones only, minus some. In the table there are under 90,000 clones, around 79% of which are singletons. This sample's time point: baseline, week 1 (first vaccination visit). Treatment meaning: pre-vaccination baseline after standard-of-care therapy. With V trimmed by 2 bases and J by 4 bases, 8 bases remained unmatched. The CDR3 is 16 residues long. Germline loops: CDR1 SGHRS, CDR2 YFSETQ. This clonotype was obtained from a man aged 50-60 years with glioma. The sequencing used PBMCs, collected from a glioma patient treated with radiotherapy, temozolomide or both. The chain has TRBV5-1 and TRBJ1-3; 8 nucleotides agree with TRBD1. CDR3 nucleotide sequence: TGCGCCAGCAGCTTCGAGACAGGGGCGAGAGGAAACACCATATATTTT. Translation gives CASSFETGARGNTIYF.